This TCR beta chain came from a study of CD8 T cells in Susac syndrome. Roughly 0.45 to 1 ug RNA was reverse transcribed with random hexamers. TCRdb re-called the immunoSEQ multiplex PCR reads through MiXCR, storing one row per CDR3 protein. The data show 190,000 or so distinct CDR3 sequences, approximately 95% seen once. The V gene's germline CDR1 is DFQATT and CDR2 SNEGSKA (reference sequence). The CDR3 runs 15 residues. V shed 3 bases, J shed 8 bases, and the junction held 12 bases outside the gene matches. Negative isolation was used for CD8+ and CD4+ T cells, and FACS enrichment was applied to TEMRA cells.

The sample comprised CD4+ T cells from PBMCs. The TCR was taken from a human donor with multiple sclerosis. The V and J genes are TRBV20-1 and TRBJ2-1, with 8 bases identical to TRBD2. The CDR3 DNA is TGCAGTGCTAGGGCCTCCGGGGGGGGCAGGGATGAGCAGTTCTTC. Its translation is CSARASGGGRDEQFF.